What follows are 20 T cell receptor beta chains derived from one specimen sequenced in a study of beta chain features in type 1 diabetes. Since all of the isolated RNA was reverse transcribed, expressed TCRB transcripts were what got sequenced. Method: immunoSEQ multiplex PCR; TCRdb's copy keeps in-frame clones and lacks some. The data hold 400,000 to 500,000 clones, with about 14% observed a single time. The specimen was naive CD4+ T cells from blood. Receptors were obtained from a man aged 25 to 45 in good health.

The chain carries TRBV7-2 and TRBJ2-7; 7 nucleotides align to TRBD1. V shed 10 bases, J shed 2 bases, and the junction held 5 bases outside the gene matches. The CDR3 length is 12 residues. Germline CDR1 reads SGHTA; CDR2 reads FQGNSA. CDR3 nucleotides: TGTGCCACTCGGACAGGCACCTACGAGCAGTACTTC. Protein product: CATRTGTYEQYF. The whole variable domain, remainder taken from reference TRBV7-2 and TRBJ2-7, is GAGVSQSPSNKVTEKGKDVELRCDPISGHTALYWYRQSLGQGLEFLIYFQGNSAPDKSGLPSDRFSAERTGGSVSTLTIQRTQQEDSAVYLCATRTGTYEQYFGPGTRLTVT.

In its sample, this clone was seen a few times. V and J are TRBV6-1 and TRBJ2-7; TRBD2 matches at 8 bases. CDR1 is MNHNS and CDR2 is SASEGT in the germline V gene. CDR3 size: 13 residues. V was clipped by 8 bases and J by 3 bases; unmatched bases: 6. The CDR3 is CASSRGVGYEQYF. Written as DNA, the CDR3 is TGTGCCAGCTCGCGGGGGGTAGGCTACGAGCAGTACTTC.

The chain employs TRBV7-2 and TRBJ2-7, with 7 bases lining up with TRBD1. Germline V lookup: CDR1 SGHTA, CDR2 FQGNSA. The CDR3 totals 15 residues. Trimming at V came to 6 bases and at J to 0 bases, leaving 8 bases not matched to a gene. The DNA of the CDR3 is TGTGCCAGCAGACCAGACAGGGTATACTCCTACGAGCAGTACTTC. This encodes CASRPDRVYSYEQYF.

This clone was counted only a few times. This sequence joins TRBV7-8 and TRBJ2-1; a weak D match, TRBD2 (5 bases). The CDR3 covers 14 residues. Per the germline V gene, CDR1 is SGHVS and CDR2 is FQNEAQ. V was shortened by 8 bases and J by 5 bases, with 16 bases between the two germline ends. In DNA, the CDR3 is TGTGCCAGCGGCACAACCGGGATTAACAATGAGCAGTTCTTC. As protein: CASGTTGINNEQFF.

The J gene is TRBJ2-7, the V gene TRBV14; 8 bases agree with TRBD2. CDR1 and CDR2 from the germline V gene are SGHDN and FVKESK. This CDR3 has 13 residues. After removal of 2 bases from V and 9 bases from J, the junction contained 6 bases not matched to a gene. CDR3 bases: TGTGCCAGCAGCCAATTGTATAGCGGGGCGCAGTACTTC. Amino acid sequence: CASSQLYSGAQYF.

The V call is TRBV29-1, the J call TRBJ1-1, with D possibly TRBD1 on 5 matching bases. This CDR3 spans 14 amino acids. Germline V lookup: CDR1 SQVTM, CDR2 ANQGSEA. V was pared by 3 bases and J by 5 bases, with 16 bases between. The CDR3 loop is CSVEGPGIMTEAFF. DNA of the CDR3: TGCAGCGTTGAGGGCCCAGGGATAATGACTGAAGCTTTCTTT.

This clone occurred a few times. The V call is TRBV29-1, the J call TRBJ2-6, with D possibly matching TRBD2 (5 bases). Germline values: CDR1 SQVTM, CDR2 ANQGSEA. There are 15 residues in the CDR3. Trimming shortened V by 7 bases and J by 0 bases, and 13 bases separated the two germline ends. CDR3 residues: CSASEGFSGANVLTF. In nucleotides, the CDR3 is TGCAGCGCAAGTGAGGGATTCTCTGGGGCCAACGTCCTGACTTTC.

This clone was seen more than once but under ten times. The rearrangement joins TRBV13 to TRBJ2-1, with a possible D match to TRBD2 (6 bases). Trimming stripped 1 base from V and 2 bases from J, with 6 bases between. CDR3 length: 14 residues. Looked up from germline, CDR1 is PRHDT and CDR2 is FYEKMQ (reference sequence). CDR3 DNA sequence: TGTGCCAGCAGCTTAGCGGGAGCCTACAATGAGCAGTTCTTC. Its protein product is CASSLAGAYNEQFF. Variable domain in full (rest from reference TRBV13 and TRBJ2-1): AAGVIQSPRHLIKEKRETATLKCYPIPRHDTVYWYQQGPGQDPQFLISFYEKMQSDKGSIPDRFSAQQFSDYHSELNMSSLELGDSALYFCASSLAGAYNEQFFGPGTRLTVL.

The chain links TRBV6-1 to TRBJ2-5; TRBD1 is a possible D gene (5 bases). This CDR3 region has 16 residues. CDR1 is MNHNS, CDR2 SASEGT, per germline. V was cut by 3 bases and J by 4 bases, with 18 bases left in between. The CDR3 loop reads CASSDALGVLLETQYF. In DNA form, the CDR3 reads TGTGCCAGCAGTGATGCATTAGGGGTACTCTTAGAGACCCAGTACTTC.

This clone has only a few counts. This chain links TRBV7-2 with TRBJ2-5, with TRBD2 matching 10 bases. CDR1 and CDR2 from the germline V gene are SGHTA and FQGNSA. The CDR3 has 15 residues. The V segment lost 0 bases and the J segment 6 bases; nucleotides outside the gene matches: 4. The chain's CDR3 is CASSLALAGAKTQYF. CDR3 DNA sequence: TGTGCCAGCAGCTTAGCTCTAGCGGGAGCGAAGACCCAGTACTTC.

This clone has just a few counts. This chain uses TRBV29-1 with TRBJ2-5; possible D gene TRBD1, 6 bases. The CDR3 length is 11 residues. From germline, CDR1 is SQVTM and CDR2 ANQGSEA. V was cut by 6 bases and J by 5 bases, with 10 bases left in between. CDR3 in DNA: TGCAGCGTCCGCACAGGGGAGACCCAGTACTTC. Protein: CSVRTGETQYF. The full variable domain, in which reference TRBV29-1 and TRBJ2-5 provide the parts outside the CDR3, is SAVISQKPSRDICQRGTSLTIQCQVDSQVTMMFWYRQQPGQSLTLIATANQGSEATYESGFVIDKFPISRPNLTFSTLTVSNMSPEDSSIYLCSVRTGETQYFGPGTRLLVL.

The chain uses TRBV7-2 and TRBJ2-7, with D uncertain. Germline CDR1 SGHTA, CDR2 FQGNSA. V shed 1 base and J shed 3 bases, with 13 bases lying between them. This CDR3 region has 15 residues. The CDR3 DNA follows: TGTGCCAGCAGCTTAGATCGGGCGGAGATCTACGAGCAGTACTTC. Its protein is CASSLDRAEIYEQYF.

J is TRBJ2-1 and V is TRBV11-3, with a possible D match to TRBD2 (5 bases). Per germline, CDR1 SGHNT and CDR2 YENEEA. V lost 7 bases, J lost 7 bases, and 14 bases lay in between. CDR3 length: 13 amino acids. For the CDR3, the DNA is TGTGCCAGCAACTCCCTAGCAAGGAATGAGCAGTTCTTC. Translation: CASNSLARNEQFF.

This rearrangement joins TRBV30 to TRBJ2-1; 11 bases match TRBD2. CDR1 is GTSNPN, CDR2 SVGIG, per germline (reference sequence). Trimming at V came to 1 base and at J to 6 bases, leaving 20 bases not matched to a gene. This CDR3 is built from 20 residues. CDR3 bases: TGTGCCTGGAGTGGACTACAACTAGCGGGAGACCCGGGGGCGTTCAATGAGCAGTTCTTC. This codes for CAWSGLQLAGDPGAFNEQFF. The whole variable domain, filled in from reference TRBV30 and TRBJ2-1, reads SQTIHQWPATLVQPVGSPLSLECTVEGTSNPNLYWYRQAAGRGLQLLFYSVGIGQISSEVPQNLSASRPQDRQFILSSKKLLLSDSGFYLCAWSGLQLAGDPGAFNEQFFGPGTRLTVL.

The V call is TRBV27, the J call TRBJ1-6, with no clear D. V shed 0 bases and J shed 14 bases, with 14 bases lying between them. This CDR3 region has 14 residues. Germline V gene lookup returns CDR1 MNHEY and CDR2 SMNVEV (reference sequence). DNA of the CDR3: TGTGCCAGCAGTTTATCCCGACCCCCCGAAGCCCTCCACTTT. It yields the protein CASSLSRPPEALHF.

This chain links TRBV7-2 with TRBJ2-7; maybe TRBD1 (6 bases). CDR3 length: 12 residues. V was clipped by 4 bases and J by 4 bases, with 8 bases between them. Germline values: CDR1 SGHTA, CDR2 FQGNSA. The CDR3 DNA follows: TGTGCCAGCAGCTACACAGGGTACGAGCAGTACTTC. Encoded protein: CASSYTGYEQYF.

The V and J genes are TRBV14 and TRBJ1-2; the D is unclear. Germline V gene data show CDR1 as SGHDN and CDR2 as FVKESK. This CDR3 has 13 amino acids. V gave up 1 base and J gave up 5 bases, with 8 bases separating them. CDR3 in amino acids: CASSQGAGYGYTF. For the CDR3, the DNA is TGTGCCAGCAGCCAAGGGGCGGGGTATGGCTACACCTTC.

Only a few counts were recorded for this clone. The chain recombines TRBV18 with TRBJ2-7; 12 nucleotides agree with TRBD2. Looked up from germline, CDR1 is KGHSH and CDR2 is LQKENI. The CDR3 is 17 residues long. V trimming: 2 bases; J trimming: 2 bases; junction bases outside the gene matches: 7. DNA for the CDR3: TGTGCCAGCTCACCATCGGCCGGGACTAGCGGGCCCTACGAGCAGTACGTC. It codes for CASSPSAGTSGPYEQYV.

V gene TRBV29-1 combines with J gene TRBJ1-1, with D hard to call. This CDR3 spans 14 amino acids. From germline, CDR1 is SQVTM and CDR2 ANQGSEA. V was shortened by 1 base and J by 3 bases, with 12 bases between the two germline ends. This chain's CDR3 is CSVEGRVGDTEAFF. The CDR3 DNA is TGCAGCGTTGAAGGGAGGGTGGGAGACACTGAAGCTTTCTTT.

The chain is built from TRBV6-6 and TRBJ1-1; D is unclear. The CDR3 loop spans 13 amino acids. Per germline, CDR1 MNHNY and CDR2 SVGAGI (reference sequence). V gave up 5 bases and J gave up 3 bases, with 10 bases separating them. The CDR3 coding sequence is TGTGCCAGCAGTCAATTCGACTACACTGAAGCTTTCTTT. Translating gives CASSQFDYTEAFF.